Shown below are 21 T cell receptor beta chains from a single sample sequenced in a study of CD8 T cells in ankylosing spondylitis. Study-level findings and limits: Among TCR beta sequences, a motif of under ten highly homologous variants appeared characteristic of ankylosing spondylitis blood.

TCRdb itself ran the 5' RACE reads through MiXCR, one entry per CDR3 protein. The repertoire holds about 500,000 distinct CDR3 sequences, roughly 13% seen once, with nearly 7% in the top ten. Antigens of these TCRs are unknown. Specimen: blood, either unsorted or a sorted T cell fraction (not recorded which). The receptors derive from a male donor with ankylosing spondylitis.

This clonotype was picked up a small number of times. The genes are TRBV20-1 and TRBJ2-1, with 9 bases lining up with TRBD2. V trimming: 0 bases; J trimming: 4 bases; junction bases outside the gene matches: 7. The CDR3 is made up of 16 amino acids. Per germline, CDR1 DFQATT and CDR2 SNEGSKA (reference sequence). CDR3 in amino acids: CSARDGREGQYNEQFF. The CDR3 DNA reads as TGCAGTGCTAGAGATGGGCGGGAGGGCCAGTACAATGAGCAGTTCTTC.

This clonotype was observed a handful of times. The J gene is TRBJ1-4, the V gene TRBV20-1, with a tentative D call TRBD1 (5 bases). V was shortened by 3 bases and J by 3 bases, with 14 bases between the two germline ends. The CDR3 extends over 15 amino acids. CDR1 is DFQATT and CDR2 is SNEGSKA in the germline V gene (reference sequence). DNA for the CDR3: TGCAGTGCTAGGATAGGAGGGGCTGCTAATGAAAAACTGTTTTTT. This sequence encodes CSARIGGAANEKLFF.

Many counts were recorded for this clonotype. Here the CDR3 reads CASIGSGEGQAFF. The CDR3 DNA reads as TGTGCCAGCATCGGATCGGGGGAGGGGCAAGCTTTCTTT. The chain uses TRBV7-9 and TRBJ1-1, with a possible D match to TRBD1 (5 bases). Trimming removed 7 bases at V and 9 bases at J, with 18 bases between. In germline, CDR1 is SEHNR, CDR2 FQNEAQ (reference sequence). The CDR3 length is 13 residues.

This clonotype was counted many times. This chain uses TRBV5-1 with TRBJ2-1; perhaps D is TRBD1 or TRBD2 (6 bases each). Looked up from germline, CDR1 is SGHRS and CDR2 is YFSETQ. This CDR3 region has 16 residues. The V gene lost 4 bases and the J gene lost 0 bases, with 14 bases spanning the gap. CDR3 sequence: CASSPSWGASYNEQFF. DNA for the CDR3: TGCGCCAGCAGCCCGTCCTGGGGGGCCTCCTACAATGAGCAGTTCTTC.

The chain is built from TRBV20-1 and TRBJ2-5, with D tentatively TRBD1 or TRBD2 (5 bases each). Germline loops: CDR1 DFQATT, CDR2 SNEGSKA (reference sequence). The CDR3 is 15 amino acids. V was pared by 4 bases and J by 2 bases, with 17 bases between. The CDR3 nucleotides read TGCAGTGCTAACGTCCTGGGGACGGCACAAGAGACCCAGTACTTC. Amino acids: CSANVLGTAQETQYF.

There are a few counts of this clonotype. V and J are TRBV5-5 and TRBJ2-5, with a weak D call TRBD2 (5 bases). V dropped 0 bases and J dropped 3 bases, with 12 bases sitting between them. This CDR3 has 15 amino acids. Germline V gives CDR1 SGHKS, CDR2 YYEKEE (reference sequence). As DNA, the CDR3 is TGTGCCAGCAGCTTGGTCGCGGGTTACAAAGAGACCCAGTACTTC. Its translation is CASSLVAGYKETQYF. The complete variable domain, with remaining parts taken from reference TRBV5-5 and TRBJ2-5, reads DAGVTQSPTHLIKTRGQQVTLRCSPISGHKSVSWYQQVLGQGPQFIFQYYEKEERGRGNFPDRFSARQFPNYSSELNVNALLLGDSALYLCASSLVAGYKETQYFGPGTRLLVL.

This clonotype was seen more than once but under ten times. The genes are TRBV20-1 and TRBJ1-5; D is perhaps TRBD1 (5 bases). Trimming left V 5 bases short and J 3 bases short, with 11 bases between. The CDR3 covers 13 residues. The germline V gene has CDR1 DFQATT and CDR2 SNEGSKA (reference sequence). CDR3 residues: CSARWDLNQPQHF. In DNA form, the CDR3 reads TGCAGTGCTCGCTGGGACCTCAATCAGCCCCAGCATTTT.

This clonotype was detected many times. The rearrangement joins TRBV5-1 to TRBJ1-2; no clear D gene. The germline V gene encodes CDR1 SGHRS and CDR2 YFSETQ. V lost 3 bases and J 7 bases, leaving 13 bases between the germline ends. The CDR3 length is 13 residues. The CDR3 nucleotides read TGCGCCAGCAGCTCAACACTGCGTACTGGCTACACCTTC. Its protein product is CASSSTLRTGYTF. The whole variable domain, filled in from reference TRBV5-1 and TRBJ1-2, reads KAGVTQTPRYLIKTRGQQVTLSCSPISGHRSVSWYQQTPGQGLQFLFEYFSETQRNKGNFPGRFSGRQFSNSRSEMNVSTLELGDSALYLCASSSTLRTGYTFGSGTRLTVV.

This clonotype has at least ten counts. This sequence joins TRBV5-1 and TRBJ2-3, with 7 bases aligning to TRBD2. Trimming took 0 bases from V and 4 from J; bases not matched to a gene: 5. This CDR3 spans 15 amino acids. CDR1 and CDR2 (germline): SGHRS, YFSETQ. The CDR3 coding sequence is TGCGCCAGCAGCTTGGCGGGAGGTGAGGCAGATACGCAGTATTTT. Amino acid sequence: CASSLAGGEADTQYF.

This clonotype was observed a few times. The chain carries TRBV4-1 and TRBJ2-1, with no clear D. Germline V CDR1 and CDR2: MGHRA, YSYEKL. The CDR3 spans 12 residues. Trimming pared 1 base from V and 6 bases from J, leaving 4 bases between. The CDR3 here is CASSQVANEQFF. The CDR3 bases are TGCGCCAGCAGCCAAGTGGCCAATGAGCAGTTCTTC.

This clonotype has a count of ten or more. The V gene is TRBV29-1, the J gene TRBJ2-1; TRBD2 agrees at 8 bases. The germline CDR1 and CDR2 sequences are SQVTM and ANQGSEA. CDR3 length: 17 residues. V shed 6 bases, J shed 0 bases, and the junction held 13 bases outside the gene matches. The CDR3 loop reads CSVGGLGGGSSYNEQFF. CDR3 DNA: TGCAGCGTCGGTGGTCTTGGCGGGGGGAGCTCCTACAATGAGCAGTTCTTC.

The chain carries TRBV5-1 and TRBJ1-5; D is perhaps TRBD1 (5 bases). Germline CDR1 and CDR2: SGHRS and YFSETQ. The CDR3 runs 14 residues. Trimming cost V 4 bases and J 5 bases, with 13 bases left between them. DNA of the CDR3: TGCGCCAGCAGCCCTGGGGCAGAAGATCAGCCCCAGCATTTT. This gives the protein CASSPGAEDQPQHF. Full variable domain (rest looked up from reference TRBV5-1 and TRBJ1-5): KAGVTQTPRYLIKTRGQQVTLSCSPISGHRSVSWYQQTPGQGLQFLFEYFSETQRNKGNFPGRFSGRQFSNSRSEMNVSTLELGDSALYLCASSPGAEDQPQHFGDGTRLSIL.

This clonotype has only a few counts. The chain links TRBV27 to TRBJ2-2; 7 bases match TRBD1. With 3 bases clipped from V and 1 base from J, the junction kept 5 bases outside the gene matches. CDR3 length equals 16 residues. CDR1 and CDR2 (germline): MNHEY, SMNVEV (reference sequence). CDR3 protein: CASSLPGQMNTGELFF. For the CDR3, the DNA is TGTGCCAGCAGTTTGCCGGGACAGATGAACACCGGGGAGCTGTTTTTT.

V is TRBV11-2 and J is TRBJ2-3; 10 bases line up with TRBD2. With 3 bases clipped from V and 4 bases from J, the junction kept 4 bases outside the gene matches. Germline V gene lookup returns CDR1 SGHAT and CDR2 FQNNGV. The CDR3 contains 15 residues. The CDR3 nucleotides read TGTGCCAGCAGCTTGACTAGCGGGTTATCAGATACGCAGTATTTT. Protein product: CASSLTSGLSDTQYF.

There are many counts of this clonotype. V usage is TRBV11-2 and J usage is TRBJ1-3, with 7 bases identical to TRBD1. The CDR3 contains 16 residues. The V gene end was trimmed by 4 bases and the J gene end by 7 bases; junction bases not matched to a gene: 13. Per the germline V gene, CDR1 is SGHAT and CDR2 is FQNNGV. The CDR3 reads CASSSQLGGGKNTIYF. The CDR3 DNA is TGTGCCAGCAGCTCGCAGCTCGGAGGGGGCAAGAACACCATATATTTT.

J is TRBJ1-1 and V is TRBV15, with a weak D call TRBD1 (6 bases). V was cut by 1 base and J by 2 bases, with 8 bases left in between. The CDR3 is 14 amino acids. Germline V gives CDR1 LNHNV, CDR2 YYDKDF (reference sequence). CDR3 loop: CATSRGDINTEAFF. CDR3 sequence (DNA): TGTGCCACCAGCAGAGGGGACATCAACACTGAAGCTTTCTTT.

This clonotype was picked up a small number of times. The chain combines TRBV5-1 with TRBJ1-4; no reliable D call. The CDR3 extends over 13 amino acids. Germline CDR1 is SGHRS and CDR2 is YFSETQ. Trimming removed 8 bases from V and 0 bases from J, with 8 bases in between. CDR3: CASRPPTNEKLFF. CDR3 bases: TGCGCCAGTCGGCCCCCAACTAATGAAAAACTGTTTTTT. Full variable domain (missing parts from reference TRBV5-1 and TRBJ1-4): KAGVTQTPRYLIKTRGQQVTLSCSPISGHRSVSWYQQTPGQGLQFLFEYFSETQRNKGNFPGRFSGRQFSNSRSEMNVSTLELGDSALYLCASRPPTNEKLFFGSGTQLSVL.

The sample holds a few counts of this clonotype. The J gene is TRBJ2-3, the V gene TRBV29-1; D is perhaps TRBD1 (6 bases). CDR1 and CDR2 from the germline V gene are SQVTM and ANQGSEA. V was shortened by 8 bases and J by 1 base, with 13 bases between the two germline ends. The CDR3 has 13 residues. The CDR3 protein is CSTLPGGTDTQYF. The CDR3 DNA follows: TGCAGCACTCTCCCAGGGGGCACAGATACGCAGTATTTT.

This clonotype came up a few times. This CDR3 reads CASSQSPSGAYNEQFF. The CDR3 DNA follows: TGTGCCAGCAGCCAATCCCCTAGCGGGGCCTACAATGAGCAGTTCTTC. The gene calls are TRBV16 and TRBJ2-1; 9 bases fit TRBD2. This CDR3 comprises 16 residues. In germline, CDR1 is KGHSY, CDR2 FQNENV. V shed 0 bases, J shed 2 bases, and the junction held 2 bases outside the gene matches.

This sequence joins TRBV9 and TRBJ2-7; 7 bases are a match to TRBD1. Germline CDR1 SGDLS, CDR2 YYNGEE. After removal of 3 bases from V and 3 bases from J, the junction contained 0 bases not matched to a gene. There are 12 residues in the CDR3. DNA of the CDR3: TGTGCCAGCAGCGCAGGGGGCTACGAGCAGTACTTC. Translation gives CASSAGGYEQYF.

This clonotype has a count of ten or more. The rearrangement joins TRBV20-1 to TRBJ2-1; 8 positions agree with TRBD2. The V segment lost 3 bases and the J segment 7 bases; nucleotides outside the gene matches: 11. Germline CDR1 DFQATT, CDR2 SNEGSKA (reference sequence). The CDR3 length is 15 residues. CDR3 coding DNA: TGCAGTGCTAGTTCGACGGGAGGGTTTGGGAATGAGCAGTTCTTC. It specifies CSASSTGGFGNEQFF.